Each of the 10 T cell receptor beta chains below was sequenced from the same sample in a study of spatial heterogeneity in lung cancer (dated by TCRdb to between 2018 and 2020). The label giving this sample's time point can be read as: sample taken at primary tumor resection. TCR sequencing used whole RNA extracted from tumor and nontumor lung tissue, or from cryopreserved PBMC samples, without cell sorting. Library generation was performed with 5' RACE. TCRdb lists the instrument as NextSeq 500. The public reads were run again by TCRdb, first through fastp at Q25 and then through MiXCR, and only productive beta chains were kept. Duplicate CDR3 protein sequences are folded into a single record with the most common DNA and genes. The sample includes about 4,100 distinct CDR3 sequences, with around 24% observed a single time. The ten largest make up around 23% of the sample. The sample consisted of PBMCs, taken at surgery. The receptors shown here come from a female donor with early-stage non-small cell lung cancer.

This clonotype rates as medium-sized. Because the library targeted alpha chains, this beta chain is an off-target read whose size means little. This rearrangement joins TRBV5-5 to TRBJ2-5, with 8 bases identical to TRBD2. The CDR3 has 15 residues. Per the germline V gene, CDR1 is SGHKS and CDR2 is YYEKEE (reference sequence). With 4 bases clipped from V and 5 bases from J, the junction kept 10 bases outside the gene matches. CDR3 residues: CASSPRGGRGETQYF. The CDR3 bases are TGTGCCAGCAGCCCCCGGGGGGGGCGGGGGGAGACCCAGTACTTC. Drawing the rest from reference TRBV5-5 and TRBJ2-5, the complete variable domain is DAGVTQSPTHLIKTRGQQVTLRCSPISGHKSVSWYQQVLGQGPQFIFQYYEKEERGRGNFPDRFSARQFPNYSSELNVNALLLGDSALYLCASSPRGGRGETQYFGPGTRLLVL.

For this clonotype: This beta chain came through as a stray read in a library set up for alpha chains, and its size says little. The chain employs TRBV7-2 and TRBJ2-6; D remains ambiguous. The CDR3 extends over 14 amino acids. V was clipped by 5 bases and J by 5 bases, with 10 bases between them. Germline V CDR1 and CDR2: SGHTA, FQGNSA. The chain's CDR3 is CASSHRPRANVLTF. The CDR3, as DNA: TGTGCCAGCAGCCACAGACCCCGGGCCAACGTCCTGACTTTC.

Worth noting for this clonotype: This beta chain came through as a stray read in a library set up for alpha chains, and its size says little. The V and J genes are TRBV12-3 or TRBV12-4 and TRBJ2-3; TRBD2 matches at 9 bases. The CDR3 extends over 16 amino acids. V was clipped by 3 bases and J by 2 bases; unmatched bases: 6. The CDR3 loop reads CASSFSLAGNTDTQYF. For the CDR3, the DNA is TGTGCCAGCAGTTTTTCCCTAGCGGGGAACACAGATACGCAGTATTTT.

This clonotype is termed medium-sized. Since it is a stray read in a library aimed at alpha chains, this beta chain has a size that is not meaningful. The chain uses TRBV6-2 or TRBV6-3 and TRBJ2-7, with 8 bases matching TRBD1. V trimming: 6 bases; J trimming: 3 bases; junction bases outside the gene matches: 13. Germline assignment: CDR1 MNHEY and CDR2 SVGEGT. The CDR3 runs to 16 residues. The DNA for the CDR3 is TGTGCCAGCAGCCCCGCGTGGGCAGGGGGCCTCTACGAGCAGTACTTC. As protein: CASSPAWAGGLYEQYF.

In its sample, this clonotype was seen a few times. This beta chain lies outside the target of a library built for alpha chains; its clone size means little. The CDR3 spells CASSTWNRRSDTQYF. CDR3 DNA: TGTGCCAGCAGCACCTGGAACAGGAGATCAGATACGCAGTATTTT. This rearrangement joins TRBV6-2 or TRBV6-3 to TRBJ2-3, with a possible D match to TRBD1 (5 bases). Trimming shortened V by 6 bases and J by 4 bases, and 17 bases separated the two germline ends. The germline V gene encodes CDR1 MNHEY and CDR2 SVGEGT. The CDR3 has 15 amino acids.

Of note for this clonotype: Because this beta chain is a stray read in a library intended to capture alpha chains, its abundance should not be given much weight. For the CDR3, the DNA is TGCAGCGTTTTTTCTAGCGGGAGTGGGACCTTAGCCAAAAACATTCAGTACTTC. Its protein is CSVFSSGSGTLAKNIQYF. The chain uses TRBV29-1 and TRBJ2-4; 10 nucleotides align to TRBD2. Germline V gene data show CDR1 as SQVTM and CDR2 as ANQGSEA. The CDR3 has 18 residues. J was trimmed by 0 bases and V by 5 bases; bases with no gene match: 13.

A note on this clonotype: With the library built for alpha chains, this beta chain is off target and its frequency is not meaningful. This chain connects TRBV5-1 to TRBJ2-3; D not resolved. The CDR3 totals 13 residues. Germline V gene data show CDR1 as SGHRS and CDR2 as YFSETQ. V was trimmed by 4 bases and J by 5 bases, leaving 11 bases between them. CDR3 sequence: CASSPAFGDTQYF. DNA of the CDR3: TGCGCCAGCAGCCCAGCGTTTGGAGATACGCAGTATTTT.

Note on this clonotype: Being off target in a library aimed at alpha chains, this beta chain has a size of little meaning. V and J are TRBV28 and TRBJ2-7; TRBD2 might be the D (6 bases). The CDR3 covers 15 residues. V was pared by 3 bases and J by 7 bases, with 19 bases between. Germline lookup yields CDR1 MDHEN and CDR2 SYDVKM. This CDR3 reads CASSFTGVVLSEQYF. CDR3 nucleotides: TGTGCCAGCAGTTTTACGGGAGTGGTCTTGAGTGAGCAGTACTTC.

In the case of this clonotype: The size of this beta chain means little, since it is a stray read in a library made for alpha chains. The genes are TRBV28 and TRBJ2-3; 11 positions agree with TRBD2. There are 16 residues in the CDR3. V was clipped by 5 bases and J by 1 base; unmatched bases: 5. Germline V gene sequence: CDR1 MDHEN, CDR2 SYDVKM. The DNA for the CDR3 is TGTGCCAGCAGTCCACTAGCGGGAGAGGGCACAGATACGCAGTATTTT. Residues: CASSPLAGEGTDTQYF. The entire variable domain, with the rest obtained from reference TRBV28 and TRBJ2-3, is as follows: DVKVTQSSRYLVKRTGEKVFLECVQDMDHENMFWYRQDPGLGLRLIYFSYDVKMKEKGDIPEGYSVSREKKERFSLILESASTNQTSMYLCASSPLAGEGTDTQYFGPGTRLTVL.

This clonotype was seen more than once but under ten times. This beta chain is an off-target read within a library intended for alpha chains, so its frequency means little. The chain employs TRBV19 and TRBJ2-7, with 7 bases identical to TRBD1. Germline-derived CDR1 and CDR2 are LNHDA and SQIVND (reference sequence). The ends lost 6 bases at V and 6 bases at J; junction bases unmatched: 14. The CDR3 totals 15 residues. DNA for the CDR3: TGTGCCAGTAGAAAGGGCCAGGGGGTTAACGGCGAGCAGTACTTC. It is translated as CASRKGQGVNGEQYF.